This T cell receptor (beta chain) was obtained from a study of regulatory T cells in long-lasting Graves disease. Across the whole study: The antithyroid drugs taken by newly diagnosed Graves' patients had been used for under 3 months. Whole-study results and caveats: Favoring TRBV28, TRBJ1-2 and TRBJ2-5 was a feature seen in persistent disease.

Construction of TCR beta libraries relied on iRepertoire HTBI primers and on Arm-PCR targeting CDR3 regions. TCRdb re-called the multiplex PCR reads with MiXCR, one entry per CDR3 protein. Among approximately 270,000 distinct CDR3 sequences listed, 18% were seen once. This clonotype showed up many times. Antigen unknown. Noted time point: newly diagnosed GD, antithyroid drugs for less than 3 months. The TCR library was made from RNA that had been extracted from PBMCs in TRIzol. Each patient gave approximately 9 milliliters of EDTA-anticoagulated peripheral blood. The CDR3 loop spans 15 amino acids. The germline CDR1 and CDR2 sequences are MGHRA and YSYEKL. Between the trimmed V and J ends, which lost 3 bases and 4 bases, there was a span of 15 bases. The sample was also reused in another study, on T cells in Graves' hyperthyroidism and ophthalmopathy.

This chain links TRBV4-1 with TRBJ2-5; a weak D match, TRBD2 (5 bases). This TCR was sampled from a woman between 25 and 40 years old with Graves disease. Sequenced material: peripheral blood mononuclear cells (PBMCs), taken at new diagnosis, from a patient treated with antithyroid drugs. The CDR3 DNA follows: TGCGCCAGCAGCCAGTTGGAGGTTTCGAGAGAGACCCAGTACTTC. It translates to CASSQLEVSRETQYF.